This T cell receptor beta chain derives from a study of beta chain features in type 1 diabetes. Study-level points and caveats: Here, the possible influence of HLA type (on TCRB rearrangement) remained unresolved.

Comments on this clone: Antigen unknown.

The entirety of the isolated RNA underwent reverse transcription, so expressed TCRB transcripts were sequenced. The table came from immunoSEQ multiplex PCR; TCRdb's copy has only in-frame clones and leaves some out. Here the sample spans around 450,000 clones, roughly an eighth being singletons. CDR1 is SGHDN and CDR2 is FVKESK in the germline V gene. The V end was cut by 1 base, the J end by 7 bases, with 17 bases between. This CDR3 comprises 15 residues. A sort by CD45RO/CCR7/CD25/CD127/CD95/CD27 yielded CD4+ naive, central memory, regulatory and stem cell-like memory cells. The TCR originated in a woman aged 18 to 35 in good health. The sequenced sample consisted of naive CD4+ T cells from blood. This chain connects TRBV14 to TRBJ2-7; D might be TRBD2 (8 bases). The CDR3 DNA sequence: TGTGCCAGCAGCCAAGTAGCGGGACAGTCTACTGAGCAGTACGTC. It specifies CASSQVAGQSTEQYV.